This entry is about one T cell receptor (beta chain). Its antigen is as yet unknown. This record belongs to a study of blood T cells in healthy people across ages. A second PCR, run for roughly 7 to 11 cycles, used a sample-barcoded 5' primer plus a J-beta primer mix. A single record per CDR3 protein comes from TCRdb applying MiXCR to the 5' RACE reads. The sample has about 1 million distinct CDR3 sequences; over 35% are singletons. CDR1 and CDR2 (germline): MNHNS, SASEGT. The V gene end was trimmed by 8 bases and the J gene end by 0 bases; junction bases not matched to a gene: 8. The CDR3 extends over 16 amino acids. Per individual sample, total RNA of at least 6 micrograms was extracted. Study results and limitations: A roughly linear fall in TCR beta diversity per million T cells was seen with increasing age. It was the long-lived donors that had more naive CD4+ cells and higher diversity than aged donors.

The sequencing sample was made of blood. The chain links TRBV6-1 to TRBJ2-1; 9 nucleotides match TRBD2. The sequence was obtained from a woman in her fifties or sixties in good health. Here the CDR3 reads CASVAGARISYNEQFF. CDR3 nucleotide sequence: TGTGCCAGCGTAGCGGGAGCCCGAATCTCCTACAATGAGCAGTTCTTC.